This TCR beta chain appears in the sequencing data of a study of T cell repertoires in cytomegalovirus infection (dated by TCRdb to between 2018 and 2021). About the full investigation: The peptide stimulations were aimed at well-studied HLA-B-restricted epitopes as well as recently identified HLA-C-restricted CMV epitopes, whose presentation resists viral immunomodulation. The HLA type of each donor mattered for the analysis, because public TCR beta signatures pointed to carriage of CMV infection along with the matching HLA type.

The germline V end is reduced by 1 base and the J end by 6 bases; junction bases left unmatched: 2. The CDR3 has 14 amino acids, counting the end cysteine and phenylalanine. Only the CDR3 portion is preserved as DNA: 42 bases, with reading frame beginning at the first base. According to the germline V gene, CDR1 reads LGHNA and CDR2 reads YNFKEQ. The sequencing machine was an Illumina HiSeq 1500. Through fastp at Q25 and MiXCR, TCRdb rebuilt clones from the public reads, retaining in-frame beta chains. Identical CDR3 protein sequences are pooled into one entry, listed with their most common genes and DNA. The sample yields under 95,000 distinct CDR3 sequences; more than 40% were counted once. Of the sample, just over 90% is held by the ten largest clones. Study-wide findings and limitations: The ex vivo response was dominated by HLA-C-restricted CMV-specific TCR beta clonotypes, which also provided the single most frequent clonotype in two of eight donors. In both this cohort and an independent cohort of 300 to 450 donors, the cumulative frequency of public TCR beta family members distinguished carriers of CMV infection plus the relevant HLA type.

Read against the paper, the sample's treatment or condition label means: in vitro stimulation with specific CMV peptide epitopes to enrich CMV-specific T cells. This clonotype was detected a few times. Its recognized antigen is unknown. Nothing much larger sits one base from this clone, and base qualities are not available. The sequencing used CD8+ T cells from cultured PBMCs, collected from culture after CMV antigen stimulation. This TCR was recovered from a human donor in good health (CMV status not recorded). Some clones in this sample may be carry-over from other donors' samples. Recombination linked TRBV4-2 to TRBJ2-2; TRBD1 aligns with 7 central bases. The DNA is TGTGCCAGCAGCCAAGTCCAGGGGGCCGGGGAGCTGTTTTTT. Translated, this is CASSQVQGAGELFF.